The 20 T cell receptor beta chains reported below all come from one sample, sequenced in a study of CD4 T cells in relation to SARS-CoV-2 and coronaviruses. Before the COVID-19 pandemic, during about 2011-2019, CD4+ T cells were taken from unexposed donors. After more than eight days of culture, CD4+ T cells were isolated. Their recognized antigens are unknown. The data were produced by immunoSEQ multiplex PCR, yet TCRdb's version contains in-frame clones alone and is incomplete. The data show 25,000 to 35,000 clones, roughly 72% seen once. The material sequenced was CD4+ T cells from PBMCs, cultured in vitro. The receptors here all came from a human donor in good health.

The chain recombines TRBV2 with TRBJ2-1, with 8 bases matching TRBD1. Germline CDR1 SNHLY, CDR2 FYNNEI. The CDR3 length is 14 residues. The V segment lost 6 bases and the J segment 10 bases; nucleotides outside the gene matches: 11. The CDR3 loop reads CASRAGQVFGEQFF. The DNA of the CDR3 is TGTGCCAGCAGGGCGGGACAGGTCTTTGGGGAGCAGTTCTTC.

This clone was detected only a few times. This chain joins TRBV6-5 and TRBJ2-7; D is perhaps TRBD1 or TRBD2 (5 bases each). This CDR3 region has 12 residues. The V gene's germline CDR1 is MNHEY and CDR2 SVGAGI. Trimming removed 6 bases at V and 5 bases at J, with 11 bases between. For the CDR3, the DNA is TGTGCCAGCAGGGGACGTGCCGACGAGCAGTACTTC. Its translation: CASRGRADEQYF.

This clone was detected once. The chain has TRBV5-6 and TRBJ1-2, with D tentatively TRBD1 (5 bases). Trimming removed 1 base from V and 8 bases from J, with 15 bases in between. CDR3 size: 14 residues. CDR1 and CDR2 (germline): SGHDT, YYEEEE. The CDR3 here is CASSLPTGTRGYTF. CDR3 DNA: TGTGCCAGCAGCTTGCCGACCGGGACGCGGGGCTACACCTTC.

The chain joins TRBV6-2 or TRBV6-3 to TRBJ1-1, with 9 bases aligning to TRBD1. This CDR3 region has 16 residues. Germline trimming cut 2 bases from V and 5 bases from J; bases unmatched to any gene: 9. Germline lookup yields CDR1 MNHEY and CDR2 SVGEGT. The CDR3 coding sequence is TGTGCCAGCAGTTACAGGACGGGACAGGGAGGTACTGAAGCTTTCTTT. This translates into CASSYRTGQGGTEAFF.

A single count supports this clone. V is TRBV6-5 and J is TRBJ1-5, with a possible D match to TRBD1 (6 bases). Germline V gives CDR1 MNHEY, CDR2 SVGAGI. V lost 6 bases and J 2 bases, leaving 14 bases between the germline ends. This CDR3 spans 15 amino acids. The CDR3 DNA sequence: TGTGCCAGCAGCCAAAACAGGGTACGCAATCAGCCCCAGCATTTT. This sequence encodes CASSQNRVRNQPQHF.

Only one count was recorded for this clone. The chain links TRBV2 to TRBJ1-1, with 7 bases that match TRBD1. The germline CDR1 and CDR2 sequences are SNHLY and FYNNEI. Germline trimming cut 6 bases from V and 3 bases from J; bases unmatched to any gene: 10. This CDR3 is 15 amino acids long. CDR3 residues: CASRKGTAPDTEAFF. CDR3 in DNA: TGTGCCAGCAGAAAAGGGACAGCGCCGGACACTGAAGCTTTCTTT.

The table lists this clone with a count of one. The rearrangement uses TRBV11-2 and TRBJ2-7, with a possible D match to TRBD2 (6 bases). The germline gives CDR1 SGHAT, CDR2 FQNNGV. The germline V and J ends were trimmed by 4 bases and 2 bases, with 6 bases remaining between them. CDR3 length equals 12 residues. CDR3 loop: CASSWGAYEQYF. Written as DNA, the CDR3 is TGTGCCAGCAGCTGGGGGGCCTACGAGCAGTACTTC. Based on the CDR3 plus reference TRBV11-2 and TRBJ2-7, the full variable domain is EAGVAQSPRYKIIEKRQSVAFWCNPISGHATLYWYQQILGQGPKLLIQFQNNGVVDDSQLPKDRFSAERLKGVDSTLKIQPAKLEDSAVYLCASSWGAYEQYFGPGTRLTVT.

The chain employs TRBV3-1 (or the pseudogene TRBV3-2) and TRBJ2-4, with D perhaps matching TRBD1 (5 bases). Germline loops: CDR1 LGHDT, CDR2 YNNKEL (reference sequence). The V and J ends lost 1 base and 0 bases respectively, with 10 bases between them. The CDR3 length is 16 residues. The CDR3 region has the DNA TGTGCCAGCAGCCAAGTGGGGCGGCTAGCCAAAAACATTCAGTACTTC. Its protein is CASSQVGRLAKNIQYF.

The chain has TRBV19 and TRBJ1-2; unclear D gene. In germline, CDR1 is LNHDA, CDR2 SQIVND (reference sequence). The CDR3 consists of 14 residues. Trimming pared 4 bases from V and 2 bases from J, leaving 11 bases between. The CDR3 DNA reads TGTGCCAGTAGTAACCTAAGAGGGAACTATGGCTACACCTTC. Protein sequence: CASSNLRGNYGYTF.

The chain uses TRBV21-1 and TRBJ2-7; the DNA was not compared with TRBD1, the D call given in the table. TRBV21-1 is deemed a pseudogene. This CDR3 is 15 amino acids long. CDR3 loop: CANKTRDRGPYEQYF. Written as DNA, the CDR3 is TGTGCCAACAAAACTAGGGACAGGGGGCCGTACGAGCAGTACTTC.

The chain uses TRBV7-8 and TRBJ1-6; 7 nucleotides align to TRBD1. J lost 4 bases, V lost 1 base, and 1 base had no gene match. Germline V gene data show CDR1 as SGHVS and CDR2 as FQNEAQ. The CDR3 contains 15 residues. CDR3 residues: CASSLVQGYNSPLHF. Here the CDR3 DNA reads TGTGCCAGCAGCTTAGTACAGGGGTATAATTCACCCCTCCACTTT.

This sequence joins TRBV5-6 and TRBJ2-5; perhaps TRBD1 as D (6 bases). The CDR3 contains 15 residues. V dropped 1 base and J dropped 0 bases, with 10 bases sitting between them. From germline, CDR1 is SGHDT and CDR2 YYEEEE. The CDR3 sequence is CASSLPRGYQETQYF. DNA of the CDR3: TGTGCCAGCAGCTTGCCTAGGGGGTACCAAGAGACCCAGTACTTC.

This clone was picked up a small number of times. This chain uses TRBV6-6 with TRBJ1-5, with TRBD1 as a possible D gene (6 bases). Germline CDR1 is MNHNY and CDR2 is SVGAGI (reference sequence). The V gene lost 6 bases and the J gene lost 0 bases, with 12 bases spanning the gap. The length of the CDR3 is 15 residues. CDR3 amino acids: CASRFQGNSNQPQHF. The CDR3 DNA reads as TGTGCCAGCAGGTTTCAGGGGAATAGCAATCAGCCCCAGCATTTT.

The chain is built from TRBV2 and TRBJ1-6, with 7 bases lining up with TRBD1. Germline CDR1 and CDR2: SNHLY and FYNNEI. V lost 7 bases and J lost 9; bases outside the gene matches: 12. This CDR3 contains 15 residues. CDR3 in amino acids: CASTRLDRFPSPLHF. DNA of the CDR3: TGTGCCAGCACCCGATTGGACAGGTTTCCTTCACCCCTCCACTTT.

The chain couples TRBV7-2 to TRBJ1-1; D remains unclear. Germline assignment: CDR1 SGHTA and CDR2 FQGNSA. The V and J ends lost 0 bases and 6 bases respectively, with 8 bases between them. The CDR3 has 13 residues. CDR3 bases: TGTGCCAGCAGCTTAGCGTCGGGTTCTGAAGCTTTCTTT. Translated, it gives CASSLASGSEAFF.

As concerns this clone: The junction does not match germline at one end; this may be a read error. V usage is TRBV7-7 and J usage is TRBJ2-1; 10 bases fit TRBD2. Germline V CDR1 and CDR2: SSHAT, FNYEAQ (reference sequence). The CDR3 is 15 amino acids. This CDR3 reads CASSLAGANYNEQFF. Here the CDR3 DNA reads TGTGCTAGCAGCCTAGCGGGAGCGAACTACAATGAGCAGTTCTTC.

V gene TRBV12-3 or TRBV12-4 combines with J gene TRBJ1-4; D unclear. The CDR3 has 13 residues. V was trimmed by 6 bases and J by 4 bases, leaving 9 bases between them. CDR3 residues: CASSSPNNEKLFF. In DNA, the CDR3 is TGTGCCAGCAGCTCCCCCAATAATGAAAAACTGTTTTTT.

Judged by abundance, this clone is large. The V and J genes are TRBV9 and TRBJ2-1; D is tentatively TRBD1 or TRBD2 (5 bases each). The CDR3 totals 15 residues. CDR1 and CDR2 (germline): SGDLS, YYNGEE. Trimming removed 5 bases at V and 7 bases at J, with 19 bases between. CDR3: CASSLRWDPRNEQFF. CDR3 coding DNA: TGTGCCAGCAGTCTTCGCTGGGACCCGCGGAATGAGCAGTTCTTC.

Turning to this clone: The sample contains more than one DNA sequence encoding this CDR3. This rearrangement joins TRBV7-9 to TRBJ1-6; no reliable D call. Trimming shortened V by 5 bases and J by 7 bases, and 6 bases separated the two germline ends. Germline-derived CDR1 and CDR2 are SEHNR and FQNEAQ (reference sequence). CDR3 size: 12 residues. CDR3 protein: CASSPNNSPLHF. The DNA of the CDR3 is TGTGCCAGCAGCCCTAACAATTCACCCCTCCACTTT.

V usage is TRBV5-6 and J usage is TRBJ1-2, with D unclear. The germline V gene encodes CDR1 SGHDT and CDR2 YYEEEE. The CDR3 is 11 residues long. The V and J ends lost 6 bases and 8 bases respectively, with 11 bases between them. The chain's CDR3 is CASNNRWGYTF. The CDR3, as DNA: TGTGCCAGCAACAATCGTTGGGGCTACACCTTC.